This T cell receptor (beta chain) was found in a study of identifying expanded T cells in peripheral blood. Findings of the study overall: Clone count variance between roughly 2-week samples rose with total template count. Over two and four weeks, about 15 and 19 clones changed, versus approximately 1.2 between replicates.

Sequencing was performed with immunoSEQ multiplex PCR; in TCRdb, only in-frame clones are kept and a portion is missing. The profile shows under 120,000 clones, roughly 89% of them singletons. No infections or other immune events were documented during collection. Concerning this clone itself: Antigen unknown.

This CDR3 region has 14 residues. Germline lookup yields CDR1 SQVTM and CDR2 ANQGSEA. Trimming took off 3 bases at V and 14 bases at J, with 23 bases between the two ends. The V and J genes are TRBV29-1 and TRBJ2-1; a possible D gene is TRBD2 (6 bases). The sequence came from a person aged 18 to 70 in good health. Sample: blood. The CDR3 here is CSVETSLTGGEEFF. In DNA, the CDR3 is TGCAGCGTTGAGACTTCCTTAACGGGCGGGGAAGAGTTCTTC.